The source of this T cell receptor (beta chain) is a study of shared clonotypes between healthy human individuals (dated by TCRdb to about 2020). The study in broad terms: The cohort comprised a couple of women and a few men aged 18 to 49 years. For each donor, CD4 naive and CD4 memory were each given three plates, CD8 naive was given two plates, and CD8 memory was given one plate. Blood TCR repertoires of five healthy adults were deeply sequenced to estimate repertoire size and the extent of clonotype sharing between individuals. To increase sequencing depth and limit assay-specific biases, TCR repertoire library preparation and sequencing were carried out by different laboratories using diverse techniques. Leukapheresis yielded between about 0.8 and 9.5 billion PBMCs per donor.

A word on this clone: Its target antigen remains unknown. No base qualities exist here, and no much larger clone lies one base off it.

Using the deep immunoSEQ assay, multiplex PCR amplified TCR CDR3 regions from genomic DNA. Extracted genomic DNA from each cell subset was distributed evenly across all wells of several immunoSEQ 96-well plates, and each plate was treated as a replicate. For sorted subsets, each replicate PCR was loaded with approximately 200 ng genomic DNA, equivalent to 25,000 to 35,000 T cell genomes. Purified libraries were quantified with a Qubit 3.0 fluorometer, sized on a Bioanalyzer 2100, and re-quantified with the KAPA Library Quantification kit. A separate single-read 150-cycle Illumina NextSeq 550 flow cell was used to sequence each immunoSEQ 96-well plate. The published analysis was carried out like this. The immunoSEQ output contained only junctional sequences without quality scores, so filtering could not match that applied to full-length reads. Sequences were annotated with PyIR, a Python wrapper for IgBLAST v1.9, and V/J genes and CDR3 were assigned using IMGT germline references. Reads were removed for weak V/J assignments (E-value above 1e-6), missing CDR3, stop codons, out-of-frame junctions, or ambiguous translated residues. V3J clonotypes were defined by identical inferred V gene, J gene, and CDR3 amino acid sequence. Percentage overlap between repertoires was calculated by dividing the number of shared unique clonotypes by the size of the smaller repertoire. RTK rarefaction, the Chao1 estimator, and Recon v2.1 estimates of unobserved clonotypes were used to assess repertoire richness. Generation probabilities for all TCRbeta clonotypes obtained by the gDNA method from four donors were computed using OLGA. TCRdb took over this immuneACCESS table, retaining in-frame rearrangements with V and J assigned. Such tables are incomplete; in checked studies, under half of the missing clones stem from an unresolved V gene, and the remainder is unexplained. The V and J calls and clone size come from that table; D and trimming were worked out from the DNA. Recorded for this sample are over 1.5 million clones; approximately 98% of them occurred a single time. Clones ranked in the top ten supply 0.4% to 0.45% of the sample.

Paper-wide results and their limitations: Because the study included only a small number of donors, the genetic and exposure-history diversity represented was limited. Sampling was restricted to blood, and TCR repertoires in tissues likely differ from the TCR repertoires found in blood. Naive subsets generally had larger estimated clonotype richness than memory subsets. About 5% of naive CD4, approximately 3.7% of naive CD8, 2.3% of memory CD4, and 0.4% of memory CD8 clonotypes were shared across four donors. Clonotypes shared by all four sorted-subset donors showed higher generation probabilities than non-shared clonotypes. Rarefaction of sorted-subset datasets indicated incomplete sequencing despite the large sequencing depth. Based on pairwise subsampling, the degree of clonotype sharing among donors was expected to be affected by sequencing depth.

The donors were healthy, HIV-negative adults who had no recently reported acute infections or vaccinations. Every donor was a Caucasian adult living in Nashville, Tennessee, USA. CD4+ T cells were enriched by magnetic negative selection; naive cells were then positively selected on CD45RA, and the negative fraction formed the memory subset. Blood was collected by leukapheresis, and PBMCs were isolated by Ficoll-Histopaque density gradient centrifugation and then cryopreserved in liquid nitrogen vapor phase. Purity and quantity of every magnetically sorted T cell population were checked by analytical flow cytometry. Each sorted fraction had its genomic DNA isolated and then quantified by UV absorbance on a Nanodrop 2000c. Reading from cysteine to phenylalanine, the CDR3 counts 14 amino acids. CDR3 DNA only is kept here, 42 bases in frame from base 1. CDR1 and CDR2 are read off the germline V gene as SGHNT and YENEEA. At the junction V is shortened by 5 bases and J by 1 base, with 11 bases in between.

What was sequenced was naive CD4+ T cells sorted from blood. In the paper's terms, the cell subset or site label means: CD45RA+ positively selected. This receptor was taken from a man younger than 45 in good health. In this chain, TRBV11-3 is recombined with TRBJ2-5, with a tentative D gene TRBD2 over 5 matching bases. CDR3 loop: CASSPAGGQETQYF. The nucleotide sequence is given as TGTGCCAGCAGCCCCGCCGGAGGCCAAGAGACCCAGTACTTC.